This T cell receptor (beta chain) originates from a study of T cell repertoires in cytomegalovirus infection. Turning to the study itself: Carrying CMV and the relevant HLA type showed in public TCR beta signatures.

Findings and caveats of the study: HLA-C-restricted CMV clonotypes gave the most frequent clonotype in two of eight donors. Accumulated public TCR beta family frequency recognized individuals carrying CMV together with the relevant HLA.

This clonotype was counted at least ten times. Antigen: not known. Using its own MiXCR run on the reads, TCRdb lists one record per CDR3 protein. The data contain about 260,000 distinct CDR3 sequences, around 13% of them singletons. Trimming left V 4 bases short and J 2 bases short, with 14 bases between. Germline V gene sequence: CDR1 ENHRY, CDR2 SYGVKD. This CDR3 region has 16 residues. This receptor was obtained from a human donor in good health (CMV status not recorded). Some clones in this sample may be carry-over from other donors' samples. Input material: PBMCs. J is TRBJ2-2 and V is TRBV10-3; the D call may be TRBD1 or TRBD2 (5 bases each). DNA of the CDR3: TGTGCCATCAGTGGGGTCCCGGGACGCAACACCGGGGAGCTGTTTTTT. Translating it yields CAISGVPGRNTGELFF.